A single T cell receptor (beta chain) is shown here with its context. Per the original methods: Counts of nucleated cells, estimated from reference gene primer amplification, were obtained. The data were produced by immunoSEQ multiplex PCR, yet TCRdb's version contains in-frame clones alone and is incomplete. D and trimming were read from the DNA, whereas the V and J calls and clone size are those reported in that table. The data show just under 80,000 clones, roughly 80% seen once. The data stem from a study of blood T cell repertoires in COVID-19. Looking at the study overall: PBMCs, B-cell-depleted T cells, or T cells provided the cDNA or gDNA that made up the material.

The CDR3 has 17 residues. Germline V gene data show CDR1 as SGDLS and CDR2 as YYNGEE. Losses at the gene ends were 0 bases for V and 4 bases for J; bases not matched to a gene: 7. This TCR was recovered from a woman between 70 and 85 years old with acute or convalescent COVID-19. V and J are TRBV9 and TRBJ1-2; 12 bases line up with TRBD1. Source material: peripheral blood. Here the CDR3 reads CASSVGVGTGGVYGYTF. CDR3 bases: TGTGCCAGCAGCGTAGGTGTAGGGACAGGGGGCGTCTATGGCTACACCTTC.